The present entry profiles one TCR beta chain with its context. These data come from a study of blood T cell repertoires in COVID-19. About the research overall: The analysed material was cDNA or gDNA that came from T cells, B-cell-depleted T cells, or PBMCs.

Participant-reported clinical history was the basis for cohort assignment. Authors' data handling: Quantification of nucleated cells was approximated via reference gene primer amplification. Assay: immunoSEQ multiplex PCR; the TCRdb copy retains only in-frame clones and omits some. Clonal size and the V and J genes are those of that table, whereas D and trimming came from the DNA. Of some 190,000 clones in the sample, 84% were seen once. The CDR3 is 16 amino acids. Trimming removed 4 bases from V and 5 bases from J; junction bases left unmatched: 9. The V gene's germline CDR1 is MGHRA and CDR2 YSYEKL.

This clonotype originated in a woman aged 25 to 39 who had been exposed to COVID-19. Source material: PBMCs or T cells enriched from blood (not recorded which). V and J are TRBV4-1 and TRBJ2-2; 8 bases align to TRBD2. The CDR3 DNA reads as TGCGCCAGCAGCCCTGGGAGCGGGGGTATTACCGGGGAGCTGTTTTTT. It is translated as CASSPGSGGITGELFF.